This paragraph reports one TCR beta chain. What antigen it recognizes has not been identified. Base quality data are lacking; no much larger clone is found one base away. The sample is drawn from a study of CD8+ T cells in alopecia areata listed by TCRdb under 2018. Study-wide context: Treated patients were enrolled in an open-label pilot trial of oral tofacitinib at 5 to 10 mg twice daily for moderate-to-severe alopecia areata. Clonality in the scalp was compared among normal scalp (n=4), patchy alopecia areata scalp (n=8), and alopecia totalis/universalis scalp (n=8). Scalp tissue and sorted CD4+ and CD8+ peripheral blood T cells from patchy and totalis/universalis alopecia areata patients and from healthy controls were covered by human TCRbeta sequencing. Biopsies were taken from tofacitinib-treated patients at baseline and again at 4 and 24 weeks into treatment, and several of those patients also had a later scalp biopsy. Tofacitinib was administered for 6 to 18 months, and 6 months of follow-up off drug were then conducted to assess delayed response and recurrence. In both human patients and the C3H/HeJ mouse model, the study applied high-throughput TCRbeta sequencing to look at T cell clonal expansion in alopecia areata. RNA was extracted with the PAXgene miRNA kit for fixed scalp, the miRNeasy kit for PBMCs, and the RNeasy kit for mouse skin. TCRbeta CDR3 regions were amplified by immunoSEQ multiplex PCR using 35 Vbeta forward and 13 Jbeta reverse primers.

Including the terminal cysteine and phenylalanine, the CDR3 comprises 15 residues. Only the CDR3 portion is preserved as DNA: 45 bases, with reading frame beginning at the first base. The germline ends are 10 bases apart after V is trimmed by 2 bases and J by 0 bases. Per the germline V gene, SGHTA is the CDR1 and FQGNSA is the CDR2. The paper's findings and limits, for the study overall: Scalp TCR repertoire analysis is complicated because resident alphabeta T cells in normal human skin are also sequenced, whereas mouse skin is dominated by gammadelta T cells. TCR sequences shared between patients were less clear than in mice, possibly partly because of HLA diversity in the patient population. Higher clonality and more expanded CD8+ clones were observed in lesional scalp than in normal scalp, particularly in alopecia totalis/universalis, a finding suggestive of antigenic drive.

Libraries were constructed by the immunoSEQ multiplex PCR assay. To provide template for TCR sequencing, every sample had RNA extracted and reverse transcribed into cDNA. SuperScript III was used for first-strand cDNA synthesis, primed with a 2:1 mix of oligo-dT and random hexamers. A synthetic immune receptor repertoire was used to assess amplification bias, and residual bias was removed computationally. The authors' pipeline ran thus. Raw reads were preprocessed for error removal, and CDR3 was defined according to IMGT conventions as running from the conserved cysteine to phenylalanine. Clonality was computed by normalizing Shannon entropy by log2 of the number of productive unique TCRs and subtracting the result from 1. CD4 or CD8 identity of scalp clones was inferred by cross-referencing scalp TCRbeta sequences with sorted blood CD4 and CD8 repertoires. The table was pulled from immuneACCESS by TCRdb, which kept in-frame rearrangements only. Such tables lose some clones; where checked, under half of the loss comes from unresolved V genes, and the rest has no known cause. Clone size and the V and J calls come from that table; the DNA yielded D and trimming. A total of roughly 250,000 clones appear in this sample, roughly 69% of them only once. Of the sample, approximately 1.2% is held by the ten largest clones.

Read against the paper, the sample's time point label means: baseline before oral tofacitinib. Peripheral blood and lesional scalp punch biopsies were obtained from patients with alopecia areata. PBMCs were separated by density centrifugation and stained for CD3, CD4 and CD8, after which CD4+ and CD8+ T cells were sorted on a FACSAria. Sequences were derived from CD4+ T cells sorted from blood, sampled at week 0. The origin of this receptor is a human donor with alopecia areata. The rearrangement combines TRBV7-2 with TRBJ2-5; TRBD2 could be the D gene, as 5 bases match. The CDR3 region: CASSLLGGYQETQYF. The nucleotides are TGTGCCAGCAGCTTACTAGGCGGGTACCAAGAGACCCAGTACTTC.